This is a list of T cell receptor beta chains from one sample in a study of T cell changes during pregnancy in multiple sclerosis. Repertoires were generated with immunoSEQ multiplex PCR, while TCRdb's copy carries only in-frame clones and drops some. The sample carries under 40,000 clones, more than 90% recorded once. The sample here was peripheral blood, taken in the third trimester of pregnancy. Receptor source: a female donor in good health, enrolled as a control in a pregnancy study. Both conserved end residues are part of each CDR3. D genes are given only for firm matches. Some rows mark clone size as missing; the rest say once, few, many or name a class of expanded clone.

J gene: TRBJ1-4
D gene: NA
clone size: NA
V gene: TRBV19
CDR3 DNA: TGTGCCAGTAGTATTTTCCTAGGAAATGAAAAACTGTTTTTT
CDR3 protein: CASSIFLGNEKLFF

J gene: TRBJ2-7
D gene: NA
clone size: NA
V gene: TRBV19
CDR3 DNA: TGTGCCAGTAGTATTTCATGGCAGGCCAGCTCCTACGAGCAGTACTTC
CDR3 protein: CASSISWQASSYEQYF

J gene: TRBJ1-6
D gene: NA
clone size: NA
V gene: TRBV7-9
CDR3 DNA: TGTGCCTCTAGGGAGGGAAATTCACCCCTCCACTTT
CDR3 protein: CASREGNSPLHF

J gene: TRBJ2-7
D gene: TRBD2
clone size: NA
V gene: TRBV6-5
CDR3 DNA: TGTGCCAGCAGCAGAGGGACTAGCGGGTCCTACGAGCAGTACTTC
CDR3 protein: CASSRGTSGSYEQYF

J gene: TRBJ2-3
D gene: TRBD2
clone size: NA
V gene: TRBV5-4
CDR3 DNA: TGTGCCAGCAGCTTGACAACCGGGACTAGCATGAATACGCAGTATTTT
CDR3 protein: CASSLTTGTSMNTQYF

J gene: TRBJ1-1
D gene: NA
clone size: NA
V gene: TRBV6-1
CDR3 DNA: TGTGCCAGCAGTGAAGCAACAGGGCAGTCCACTGAAGCTTTCTTT
CDR3 protein: CASSEATGQSTEAFF

J gene: TRBJ2-4
D gene: NA
clone size: NA
V gene: TRBV5-1
CDR3 DNA: TGCGCCAGCAGCCCTGACAGGACGCTAGCCAAAAACATTCAGTACTTC
CDR3 protein: CASSPDRTLAKNIQYF

J gene: TRBJ2-7
D gene: TRBD1
clone size: NA
V gene: TRBV5-1
CDR3 DNA: TGCGCCAGCAGCTTGTCCCCAGGACAGGGCGGCTACGAGCAGTACTTC
CDR3 protein: CASSLSPGQGGYEQYF

J gene: TRBJ2-5
D gene: TRBD2
clone size: NA
V gene: TRBV9
CDR3 DNA: TGTGCCAGCAGCGTAGCGAGCGGGGGGGCCCCCCAAGAGACCCAGTACTTC
CDR3 protein: CASSVASGGAPQETQYF

J gene: TRBJ1-4
D gene: NA
clone size: NA
V gene: TRBV5-4
CDR3 DNA: TGTGCCAGCAGCTTGGAAGGTAAAGTCACCCGAGGAGCAACTAATGAAAAACTGTTTTTT
CDR3 protein: CASSLEGKVTRGATNEKLFF

J gene: TRBJ1-2
D gene: NA
clone size: NA
V gene: TRBV11-2
CDR3 DNA: TGTGCCAGCAGCTTAGTTCGGGGTATACGGGGCTACACCTTC
CDR3 protein: CASSLVRGIRGYTF

J gene: TRBJ2-1
D gene: TRBD2
clone size: NA
V gene: TRBV6-6
CDR3 DNA: TGTGCCAGCAGTTACTCTGGCGGGAGGGTTGGTGAGCAGTTCTTC
CDR3 protein: CASSYSGGRVGEQFF

J gene: TRBJ1-4
D gene: NA
clone size: NA
V gene: TRBV4-1
CDR3 DNA: TGCGCCAGCAGCCAAGAGCCCAGAGAGGGAGAAAAACTGTTTTTT
CDR3 protein: CASSQEPREGEKLFF

J gene: TRBJ1-4
D gene: NA
clone size: NA
V gene: TRBV30
CDR3 DNA: TGTGCCTGGAGTCCGACTAATGAAAAACTGTTTTTT
CDR3 protein: CAWSPTNEKLFF

J gene: TRBJ2-7
D gene: TRBD1
clone size: NA
V gene: TRBV6-5
CDR3 DNA: TGTGCCAGCAGTACCGGGACAGGGCACTACGAGCAGTACTTC
CDR3 protein: CASSTGTGHYEQYF

J gene: TRBJ1-3
D gene: NA
clone size: NA
V gene: TRBV15
CDR3 DNA: TGTGCCACCAGCAGATACCCTCTGATGATGACAGCTGGAAACACCATATATTTT
CDR3 protein: CATSRYPLMMTAGNTIYF

J gene: TRBJ2-1
D gene: TRBD1
clone size: NA
V gene: TRBV27
CDR3 DNA: TGTGCCAGCAGTCCTCTCGCAGGGGGCCTAAACAATGAGCAGTTCTTC
CDR3 protein: CASSPLAGGLNNEQFF

J gene: TRBJ2-7
D gene: NA
clone size: NA
V gene: TRBV29-1
CDR3 DNA: TGCAGCGTTGGTACAGAATGGTACGAGCAGTACTTC
CDR3 protein: CSVGTEWYEQYF

J gene: TRBJ2-1
D gene: NA
clone size: once
V gene: TRBV7-2
CDR3 DNA: TGTGCCAGCGGCTTGGGACTGAACAATGAGCAGTTCTTC
CDR3 protein: CASGLGLNNEQFF

J gene: TRBJ1-3
D gene: NA
clone size: once
V gene: TRBV18
CDR3 DNA: TGTGCCAGCTCACCAGACAGCACCCACTCCCCTGGAAACACCATATATTTT
CDR3 protein: CASSPDSTHSPGNTIYF

J gene: TRBJ2-7
D gene: NA
clone size: few
V gene: TRBV5-1
CDR3 DNA: TGCGCCAGCAGCTTGGGACTCGGGAGCGGAGGAAATACTAACGAGCAGTACTTC
CDR3 protein: CASSLGLGSGGNTNEQYF

J gene: TRBJ2-5
D gene: TRBD1
clone size: NA
V gene: TRBV5-1
CDR3 DNA: TGCGCCAGCAGCTTGTCGACAGGGTTCGGGGAGACCCAGTACTTC
CDR3 protein: CASSLSTGFGETQYF

J gene: TRBJ2-7
D gene: TRBD2
clone size: NA
V gene: TRBV5-6
CDR3 DNA: TGTGCCAGCAGCGAGGGACTAGCGGGCTACGAGCAGTACTTC
CDR3 protein: CASSEGLAGYEQYF

J gene: TRBJ2-1
D gene: NA
clone size: NA
V gene: TRBV6-7
CDR3 DNA: TGTGCCAGCAGCCCGGGAGTATCCCACAATGAGCAGTTCTTC
CDR3 protein: CASSPGVSHNEQFF

J gene: TRBJ1-3
D gene: NA
clone size: NA
V gene: TRBV6-6
CDR3 DNA: TGTGCCAGCAGTTCGTACCGGGTCCTCTCTGGAAACACCATATATTTT
CDR3 protein: CASSSYRVLSGNTIYF

J gene: TRBJ2-7
D gene: TRBD2
clone size: NA
V gene: TRBV29-1
CDR3 DNA: TGCAGCGTTGCCCAGCGGGGGGATTTCTACGAGCAGTACTTC
CDR3 protein: CSVAQRGDFYEQYF

J gene: TRBJ1-1
D gene: TRBD1
clone size: NA
V gene: TRBV28
CDR3 DNA: TGTGCCAGCAGGAAATCGACAGGGGTCATCACTGAAGCTTTCTTT
CDR3 protein: CASRKSTGVITEAFF

J gene: TRBJ2-1
D gene: NA
clone size: NA
V gene: TRBV5-6
CDR3 DNA: TGTGCCAGCAGCTTGACGGGGTGGAATGAGCAGTTCTTC
CDR3 protein: CASSLTGWNEQFF

J gene: TRBJ2-7
D gene: TRBD2
clone size: NA
V gene: TRBV4-2
CDR3 DNA: TGTGCCAGCAGCCAAGGACTAGCGGGGTCCTACGAGCAGTACTTC
CDR3 protein: CASSQGLAGSYEQYF

J gene: TRBJ2-7
D gene: TRBD2
clone size: NA
V gene: TRBV4-3
CDR3 DNA: TGCGCCAGCAGCCAAGGACTAAGGACTAGCGACGAGCAGTACTTC
CDR3 protein: CASSQGLRTSDEQYF

J gene: TRBJ1-2
D gene: NA
clone size: once
V gene: TRBV7-2
CDR3 DNA: TGTGCCAGCAGCTCCGAAGGCGGAAACTATGGCTACACCTTC
CDR3 protein: CASSSEGGNYGYTF

J gene: TRBJ2-7
D gene: TRBD1
clone size: NA
V gene: TRBV6-5
CDR3 DNA: TGTGCCAGCAGTCGGGACAGGGGGGACGAGCAGTACTTC
CDR3 protein: CASSRDRGDEQYF

J gene: TRBJ1-1
D gene: NA
clone size: NA
V gene: TRBV7-2
CDR3 DNA: TGTGCCAGCAGCTTTATTTCTTCGGAAGCTTTCTTT
CDR3 protein: CASSFISSEAFF

J gene: TRBJ1-5
D gene: NA
clone size: NA
V gene: TRBV19
CDR3 DNA: TGTGCCAGTAGTATAGGGGCCCGGCCGGTCAATCAGCCCCAGCATTTT
CDR3 protein: CASSIGARPVNQPQHF

J gene: TRBJ1-5
D gene: NA
clone size: NA
V gene: TRBV2
CDR3 DNA: TGTGCCAGCAGTCCTTCCGGCGGTCAGCCCCAGCATTTT
CDR3 protein: CASSPSGGQPQHF

J gene: TRBJ2-5
D gene: TRBD1
clone size: NA
V gene: TRBV13
CDR3 DNA: TGTGCCAGCAGCCTAGGCAGGGGGCGAGAGACCCAGTACTTC
CDR3 protein: CASSLGRGRETQYF

J gene: TRBJ2-5
D gene: NA
clone size: NA
V gene: TRBV28
CDR3 DNA: TGTGCCAGCAGTATAACACAGGGTCGAGAGACCCAGTACTTC
CDR3 protein: CASSITQGRETQYF

J gene: TRBJ1-1
D gene: NA
clone size: NA
V gene: TRBV28
CDR3 DNA: TGTGCCAGCACCGAGTGGAGAGGAAACACTGAAGCTTTCTTT
CDR3 protein: CASTEWRGNTEAFF

J gene: TRBJ2-7
D gene: NA
clone size: NA
V gene: TRBV5-5
CDR3 DNA: TGTGCCAGCAGCTGGACTTCGACGTCTGGTTACGAGCAGTACTTC
CDR3 protein: CASSWTSTSGYEQYF

J gene: TRBJ1-1
D gene: NA
clone size: NA
V gene: TRBV30
CDR3 DNA: TGTGCCTGGAGTGTAGGAACAGTTAACACTGAAGCTTTCTTT
CDR3 protein: CAWSVGTVNTEAFF

J gene: TRBJ1-6
D gene: TRBD1
clone size: NA
V gene: TRBV5-6
CDR3 DNA: TGTGCCAGCAACGAACCAGGGGGAAGTTCACCCCTCCACTTT
CDR3 protein: CASNEPGGSSPLHF

J gene: TRBJ2-7
D gene: TRBD2
clone size: once
V gene: TRBV5-4
CDR3 DNA: TGTGCCAGCAGCTTACCTACTAGCGGAAAGACCTACGAGCAGTACTTC
CDR3 protein: CASSLPTSGKTYEQYF

J gene: TRBJ1-5
D gene: TRBD1
clone size: few
V gene: TRBV19
CDR3 DNA: TGTGCCAGTAGTAGACAGGGGGCTAATCAGCCCCAGCATTTT
CDR3 protein: CASSRQGANQPQHF

J gene: TRBJ2-7
D gene: TRBD2
clone size: NA
V gene: TRBV10-3
CDR3 DNA: TGTGCCATCAGCAACCTGGGACTAGCGGAGTCTACGAGGCAGTACTTC
CDR3 protein: CAISNLGLAESTRQYF

J gene: TRBJ2-1
D gene: NA
clone size: NA
V gene: TRBV2
CDR3 DNA: TGTGCCAGCCGCCCCCTCCTAGCGAATGAGCAGTTCTTC
CDR3 protein: CASRPLLANEQFF

J gene: TRBJ2-7
D gene: TRBD2
clone size: NA
V gene: TRBV7-3
CDR3 DNA: TGTGCCAGCGTTTTTGGGACTAGCGGGAGAAGCTCCTACGAGCAGTACTTC
CDR3 protein: CASVFGTSGRSSYEQYF

J gene: TRBJ1-5
D gene: NA
clone size: few
V gene: TRBV4-3
CDR3 DNA: TGCGCCAGCAGCCAAGATGATAGGGGGTATCAGCCCCAGCATTTT
CDR3 protein: CASSQDDRGYQPQHF

J gene: TRBJ1-1
D gene: NA
clone size: NA
V gene: TRBV10-3
CDR3 DNA: TGTGCCATCAGTGAGTCATGGCGGGCGAAAGGCACTGAAGCTTTCTTT
CDR3 protein: CAISESWRAKGTEAFF

J gene: TRBJ1-1
D gene: NA
clone size: NA
V gene: TRBV28
CDR3 DNA: TGTGCCAGCAGTTCCCCAGGCCTCCAGAGTCGGGCTTTCTTT
CDR3 protein: CASSSPGLQSRAFF

J gene: TRBJ2-7
D gene: TRBD2
clone size: NA
V gene: TRBV9
CDR3 DNA: TGTGCCAGCAGCGTAGGCGGTAGCGGGAGGGCTGGCGAGCAGTACTTC
CDR3 protein: CASSVGGSGRAGEQYF

J gene: TRBJ1-6
D gene: NA
clone size: once
V gene: TRBV15
CDR3 DNA: TGTGCCACCAGCAGAGCTGGGAACAGGGCTTCCTATAATTCACCCCTCCACTTT
CDR3 protein: CATSRAGNRASYNSPLHF

J gene: TRBJ2-7
D gene: TRBD1
clone size: NA
V gene: TRBV9
CDR3 DNA: TGTGCCAGCAGCACGGACGGGACAGGGGTCTACTACGAGCAGTACTTC
CDR3 protein: CASSTDGTGVYYEQYF

J gene: TRBJ1-5
D gene: NA
clone size: NA
V gene: TRBV9
CDR3 DNA: TGTGCCAGCAGCCCGACCGGGGGGTGGAATCAGCCCCAGCATTTT
CDR3 protein: CASSPTGGWNQPQHF

J gene: TRBJ1-1
D gene: TRBD1
clone size: NA
V gene: TRBV27
CDR3 DNA: TGTGCCAGCAGTTATCTGGGGGGACAGGGGGCGGGTTCCCATGAAGCTTTCTTT
CDR3 protein: CASSYLGGQGAGSHEAFF

J gene: TRBJ1-4
D gene: NA
clone size: NA
V gene: TRBV30
CDR3 DNA: TGTGCCTGGAGTGTAAACAGGGCTGGCGAAAAACTGTTTTTT
CDR3 protein: CAWSVNRAGEKLFF